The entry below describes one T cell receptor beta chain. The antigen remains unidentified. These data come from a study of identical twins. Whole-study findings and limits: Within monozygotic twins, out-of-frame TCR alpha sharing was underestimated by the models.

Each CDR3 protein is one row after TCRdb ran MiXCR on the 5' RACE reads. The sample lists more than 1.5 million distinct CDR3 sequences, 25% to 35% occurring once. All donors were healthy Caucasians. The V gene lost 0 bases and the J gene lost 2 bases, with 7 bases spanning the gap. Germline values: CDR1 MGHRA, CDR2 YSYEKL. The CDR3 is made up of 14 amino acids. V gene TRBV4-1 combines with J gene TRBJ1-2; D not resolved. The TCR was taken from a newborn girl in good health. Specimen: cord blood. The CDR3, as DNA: TGCGCCAGCAGCCAAGACGAGTGGAACTATGGCTACACCTTC. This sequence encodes CASSQDEWNYGYTF.